This is a list of T cell receptor beta chains from one sample in a study of cytomegalovirus exposure and HLA in healthy donors. Clones were sequenced by immunoSEQ multiplex PCR, and TCRdb holds only the in-frame ones, with some missing. The sample lists about 180,000 clones, about 80% occurring once. Sequencing input: PBMCs. The source of these receptors is a woman aged 45-65 years in good health and CMV-seronegative. Each CDR3 is given with its conserved first and last residue. D genes are given only for firm matches. Clone size is stated in some rows and not others, as once, few, many or a class when expanded.

D	size	V	J	DNA	CDR3
-	-	TRBV19	TRBJ1-3	TGTGCCAGTTGTCCTCAAAGGACAGCGGGAAACACCATATATTTT	CASCPQRTAGNTIYF
-	once	TRBV5-1	TRBJ2-5	TGCGCCAGCAGCTTTACCCCCCGAGTACAAGAGACCCAGTACTTC	CASSFTPRVQETQYF
-	once	TRBV15	TRBJ2-1	TGTGCCACTACGGCCGGGGAGCTTCGCCGTACGTTCTTC	CATTAGELRRTFF
TRBD1	-	TRBV7-8	TRBJ2-1	TGTGCCAGCACAAAGACCGGGACAGCCATAGCATCCTACAATGAGCAGTTCTTC	CASTKTGTAIASYNEQFF
TRBD2	-	TRBV10-3	TRBJ2-1	TGTGCCATCGGGGGGGGGAGTGAGCAGTTCTTC	CAIGGGSEQFF
TRBD1	-	TRBV27	TRBJ1-5	TGTGCCAGCAGTCCCAGGACAGGGGAGTTAAATCAGCCCCAGCATTTT	CASSPRTGELNQPQHF
TRBD1	-	TRBV4-2	TRBJ1-4	TGTGCCAGCAGCCCAAGGACAGGGTCCGCAACTAATGAAAAACTGTTTTTT	CASSPRTGSATNEKLFF
-	-	TRBV6-1	TRBJ2-5	TGTGCCAGCAGTTGGGAGCAAGAGACCCAGTACTTC	CASSWEQETQYF
TRBD2	-	TRBV11-2	TRBJ2-1	TGTGCCAGCAGCTTAGTATACCCTAGCGGAAGCTCCTACAATGAGCAGTTCTTC	CASSLVYPSGSSYNEQFF
TRBD1	-	TRBV5-5	TRBJ1-3	TGTGCCAGCAGTTTTACAACAGGGGACACTGGAAACACCATATATTTT	CASSFTTGDTGNTIYF
-	-	TRBV18	TRBJ1-1	TGTGCCAGCTCACCATCCAGGGCAGATCACACTGAAGCTTTCTTT	CASSPSRADHTEAFF
-	-	TRBV4-1	TRBJ2-7	TGCGCCAGCAGCCAAAGGGCGGGGCTCTCCTACGAGCAGTACTTC	CASSQRAGLSYEQYF
-	-	TRBV7-2	TRBJ2-7	TGTGCCAGCAGCACGCTGACCCGCGGGAAGGACGAGCAGTACTTC	CASSTLTRGKDEQYF
-	-	TRBV4-1	TRBJ1-1	TGCGCCAGCAGCCAAGAGCACAGGAACACTGAAGCTTTCTTT	CASSQEHRNTEAFF
TRBD2	-	TRBV7-2	TRBJ2-7	TGTGCCAGCAGCTTAGAAGTTAGCGGGGCCTACGAGCAGTACTTC	CASSLEVSGAYEQYF
-	-	TRBV28	TRBJ1-5	TGTGCCAGCAGTTTGGGCACGTATCAGCCCCAGCATTTT	CASSLGTYQPQHF
TRBD1	-	TRBV28	TRBJ2-7	TGTGCCAGCAGTTTATTTGGGACAGGGTTTTACGAGCAGTACTTC	CASSLFGTGFYEQYF
TRBD2	-	TRBV9	TRBJ2-1	TGTGCCAGCAGCCGCCCCGGGACTAGCGGACCAAACAATGAGCAGTTCTTC	CASSRPGTSGPNNEQFF
-	-	TRBV27	TRBJ2-7	TGTGCCACGTCGGTGGACAGATGCTACGAGCAGTACTTC	CATSVDRCYEQYF
-	-	TRBV10-1	TRBJ2-2	TGCGCCAGCACACGGAGCGGCACCGGGGAGCTGTTTTTT	CASTRSGTGELFF
-	few	TRBV10-2	TRBJ1-1	TGCGCCAGCGAGCAGGGCCTGAACACTGAAGCTTTCTTT	CASEQGLNTEAFF
-	-	TRBV4-1	TRBJ2-7	TGCGCCAGCAGCCAAGACGACAGGTTTACCTACGAGCAGTACTTC	CASSQDDRFTYEQYF
-	-	TRBV18	TRBJ1-1	TGTGCCAGCTCCCTCCAGGGGATGAACACTGAAGCTTTCTTT	CASSLQGMNTEAFF
TRBD2	-	TRBV28	TRBJ2-5	TGTGCCAGCACTAGCGGGAGAGGGCCCCAAGAGACCCAGTACTTC	CASTSGRGPQETQYF